The 3 T cell receptor beta chains below all came from one sample that was sequenced in a study of OX40 agonist ivuxolimab in advanced cancers. Measured with immunoSEQ multiplex PCR; TCRdb has only the in-frame clones, and not every one. The profile shows 50,000 to 65,000 clones, about 89% of them singletons. This sample comprised CD4+ or CD8+ T cells sorted from blood, obtained in a trial of the OX40 agonist ivuxolimab. The receptor source for this set is an adult with an advanced solid tumor such as melanoma, head and neck, liver or kidney cancer.

V gene TRBV7-2 combines with J gene TRBJ2-3; no clear D gene. The CDR3 covers 12 residues. Germline loops: CDR1 SGHTA, CDR2 FQGNSA. The germline V and J ends were trimmed by 1 base and 3 bases, with 2 bases remaining between them. For the CDR3, the DNA is TGTGCCAGCAGCTTAGGAACAGATACGCAGTATTTT. Its translation: CASSLGTDTQYF.

V and J are TRBV5-5 and TRBJ1-5, with 10 positions matching TRBD1. CDR1 is SGHKS and CDR2 is YYEKEE in the germline V gene (reference sequence). V was clipped by 4 bases and J by 0 bases; unmatched bases: 4. This CDR3 region has 16 residues. The DNA for the CDR3 is TGTGCCAGCAGCAGGGACAGGGGCTATAGCAATCAGCCCCAGCATTTT. This sequence encodes CASSRDRGYSNQPQHF. Using reference TRBV5-5 and TRBJ1-5 for the parts outside the CDR3, the full variable domain is DAGVTQSPTHLIKTRGQQVTLRCSPISGHKSVSWYQQVLGQGPQFIFQYYEKEERGRGNFPDRFSARQFPNYSSELNVNALLLGDSALYLCASSRDRGYSNQPQHFGDGTRLSIL.

V and J are TRBV5-5 and TRBJ1-1, with D perhaps TRBD1 (6 bases). The CDR3 consists of 16 residues. Germline values: CDR1 SGHKS, CDR2 YYEKEE (reference sequence). The germline V and J ends were trimmed by 3 bases and 2 bases, with 17 bases remaining between them. CDR3 region: CASSWGGGAKNTEAFF. In nucleotides, the CDR3 is TGTGCCAGCAGCTGGGGAGGGGGTGCCAAAAACACTGAAGCTTTCTTT. The entire variable domain, with the rest obtained from reference TRBV5-5 and TRBJ1-1, is as follows: DAGVTQSPTHLIKTRGQQVTLRCSPISGHKSVSWYQQVLGQGPQFIFQYYEKEERGRGNFPDRFSARQFPNYSSELNVNALLLGDSALYLCASSWGGGAKNTEAFFGQGTRLTVV.